These 21 T cell receptor beta chains were sequenced from one sample in a study of T-cell memory formation after mild COVID-19. A single record per CDR3 protein comes from TCRdb applying MiXCR to the 5' RACE reads. The table records about 620,000 distinct CDR3 sequences, about a sixth of them present only once. The source material was PBMCs or a T cell subset sorted from them (not recorded which). The receptors were sampled from an adult woman who had mild COVID-19 (a few samples of this study predate the infection). Cell type and time point are not known.

The V gene is TRBV6-6, the J gene TRBJ2-3; 8 bases map to TRBD2. V shed 8 bases, J shed 0 bases, and the junction held 7 bases outside the gene matches. Germline lookup yields CDR1 MNHNY and CDR2 SVGAGI (reference sequence). This CDR3 contains 15 residues. Written as DNA, the CDR3 is TGTGCCAGCCCCAAGCTAGCGGGTAGCACAGATACGCAGTATTTT. This translates into CASPKLAGSTDTQYF.

The chain recombines TRBV20-1 with TRBJ2-3; 15 bases agree with TRBD2. Per the germline V gene, CDR1 is DFQATT and CDR2 is SNEGSKA (reference sequence). The CDR3 runs to 16 residues. V lost 2 bases and J lost 7; bases outside the gene matches: 7. The CDR3 protein is CSARRGTSGRSYTQYF. For the CDR3, the DNA is TGCAGTGCTAGAAGAGGGACTAGCGGGAGGAGTTATACGCAGTATTTT.

The chain carries TRBV27 and TRBJ2-7; 11 bases fit TRBD1. The CDR3 totals 14 residues. Germline-derived CDR1 and CDR2 are MNHEY and SMNVEV (reference sequence). J gave up 10 bases and V 5 bases, and 10 bases lay outside the gene matches. As DNA, the CDR3 is TGTGCCAGCAGTGCCGGACAGGGGGCGCGACTACAGTACTTC. It codes for CASSAGQGARLQYF.

V and J are TRBV6-5 and TRBJ2-7, with D possibly being TRBD1 (5 bases). This CDR3 has 13 residues. The V end lost 5 bases, the J end lost 1 base, and 9 bases lay between the germline ends. Looked up from germline, CDR1 is MNHEY and CDR2 is SVGAGI. CDR3 residues: CASSPRQSYEQYF. CDR3 nucleotide sequence: TGTGCCAGCAGTCCTCGACAGTCCTACGAGCAGTACTTC.

The chain is built from TRBV19 and TRBJ1-6, with D maybe TRBD1 (5 bases). Germline V lookup: CDR1 LNHDA, CDR2 SQIVND (reference sequence). The V end was cut by 5 bases, the J end by 10 bases, with 12 bases between. The CDR3 has 13 amino acids. The DNA for the CDR3 is TGTGCCAGTAGTCAACAGGTCCGATCACCCCTCCACTTT. Its translation is CASSQQVRSPLHF.

Only a few counts were recorded for this clonotype. The J gene is TRBJ2-3, the V gene TRBV24-1; 7 bases align to TRBD2. Germline V gene data show CDR1 as KGHDR and CDR2 as SFDVKD. The CDR3 has 13 amino acids. V lost 7 bases, J lost 11 bases, and 11 bases stayed unmatched. CDR3 amino acids: CATRGGNGPGQYF. CDR3 DNA: TGTGCCACCAGGGGAGGGAACGGCCCAGGGCAGTATTTT.

V gene TRBV6-2 or TRBV6-3 combines with J gene TRBJ2-3, with TRBD2 matching over 10 bases. The V and J ends lost 5 bases and 7 bases, in that order; junction bases with no gene match: 12. The CDR3 has 16 amino acids. Germline loops: CDR1 MNHEY, CDR2 SVGEGT. CDR3 protein: CASSTRASGRSYTQYF. CDR3 bases: TGTGCCAGCAGTACCCGGGCTAGCGGGAGATCGTATACGCAGTATTTT.

This clonotype was picked up a small number of times. DNA of the CDR3: TGTGCCAGCAGTTACAACCTGCCGGGCCGCTCCTACGAGCAGTACTTC. It encodes CASSYNLPGRSYEQYF. V is TRBV6-2 or TRBV6-3 and J is TRBJ2-7; no firm D call. The germline V gene has CDR1 MNHEY and CDR2 SVGEGT. Trimming pared 2 bases from V and 0 bases from J, leaving 14 bases between. The CDR3 has 16 amino acids.

The CDR3 here is CATSDLGGQGYEQFF. DNA for the CDR3: TGTGCCACCAGTGATTTGGGGGGGCAAGGATATGAGCAGTTCTTC. This chain connects TRBV24-1 to TRBJ2-1; D tentatively fits TRBD1 or TRBD2 (6 bases each). V lost 0 bases to trimming and J lost 8 bases, with 13 bases between them. The CDR3 loop spans 15 amino acids. Germline assignment: CDR1 KGHDR and CDR2 SFDVKD.

This clonotype occurred a few times. The CDR3 sequence is CASSLRTGGQETQYF. In DNA form, the CDR3 reads TGTGCCAGCAGCCTCAGGACAGGGGGCCAAGAGACCCAGTACTTC. This rearrangement joins TRBV3-1 to TRBJ2-5, with 10 bases that match TRBD1. Germline trimming cut 4 bases from V and 1 base from J; bases unmatched to any gene: 3. The CDR3 is 15 residues long. Germline V lookup: CDR1 LGHDT, CDR2 YNNKEL (reference sequence).

This clonotype turned up a few times. The J gene is TRBJ1-1, the V gene TRBV2; a possible D gene is TRBD1 (5 bases). Germline assignment: CDR1 SNHLY and CDR2 FYNNEI. V was cut by 4 bases and J by 8 bases, with 8 bases left in between. The CDR3 sequence is 11 residues long. The CDR3 reads CASSGDGEAFF. The CDR3 DNA reads as TGTGCCAGCAGTGGGGACGGGGAAGCTTTCTTT.

In this sample, this clonotype turned up a few times. The chain employs TRBV12-3 or TRBV12-4 and TRBJ1-2; D unresolved. Trimming left V 2 bases short and J 6 bases short, with 7 bases between. CDR3 length equals 12 residues. The CDR3 DNA is TGTGCCAGCAGTTTAATCCGGGATGGCTACACCTTC. Translated: CASSLIRDGYTF.

This chain connects TRBV4-3 to TRBJ1-2; D uncertain. The CDR3 is made up of 16 amino acids. Germline assignment: CDR1 LGHNA and CDR2 YSLEER. Deletions cut 1 base from V and 3 bases from J, with 15 bases between. CDR3 region: CASSQGSGRTDYGYTF. CDR3 DNA sequence: TGCGCCAGCAGCCAAGGCAGCGGTCGAACGGACTATGGCTACACCTTC.

The J gene is TRBJ1-2, the V gene TRBV7-9; tentatively, D is TRBD1 (5 bases). This CDR3 has 17 amino acids. The germline V gene encodes CDR1 SEHNR and CDR2 FQNEAQ (reference sequence). The V gene lost 1 base and the J gene lost 5 bases, with 20 bases spanning the gap. CDR3 coding DNA: TGTGCCAGCAGCTTAGGCCTCACACCTGAAGGGGAGTATGGCTACACCTTC. Its protein product is CASSLGLTPEGEYGYTF.

The genes are TRBV7-2 and TRBJ1-6; 7 nucleotides align to TRBD1. With 6 bases clipped from V and 0 bases from J, the junction kept 8 bases outside the gene matches. The germline V gene has CDR1 SGHTA and CDR2 FQGNSA. The CDR3 has 17 residues. The CDR3 nucleotides are TGTGCCAGCAGACGGGACAGCGGAAGCTCCTATAATTCACCCCTCCACTTT. Translated, it gives CASRRDSGSSYNSPLHF.

This clonotype has a handful of counts. This rearrangement joins TRBV12-3 or TRBV12-4 to TRBJ1-2, with a possible D match to TRBD1 (5 bases). Trimming shortened V by 1 base and J by 6 bases, and 9 bases separated the two germline ends. The CDR3 sequence is 13 residues long. CDR3: CASSLGDPNGYTF. CDR3 nucleotides: TGTGCCAGCAGTTTAGGGGACCCAAATGGCTACACCTTC.

Only a few counts were recorded for this clonotype. This chain joins TRBV7-8 and TRBJ1-3; D remains unclear. There are 16 residues in the CDR3. Germline loops: CDR1 SGHVS, CDR2 FQNEAQ. V shed 3 bases and J shed 0 bases, with 12 bases lying between them. DNA for the CDR3: TGTGCCAGCAGCTTGTATGTCGGAAGCTCTGGAAACACCATATATTTT. Amino acids: CASSLYVGSSGNTIYF. Looking up the rest from reference TRBV7-8 and TRBJ1-3 gives the full variable domain: GAGVSQSPRYKVAKRGQDVALRCDPISGHVSLFWYQQALGQGPEFLTYFQNEAQLDKSGLPSDRFFAERPEGSVSTLKIQRTQQEDSAVYLCASSLYVGSSGNTIYFGEGSWLTVV.

V gene TRBV12-3 or TRBV12-4 combines with J gene TRBJ1-6, with D uncertain. Trimming cost V 5 bases and J 0 bases, with 8 bases left between them. CDR3 length: 15 amino acids. DNA for the CDR3: TGTGCCAGCAGTCTCGAGAGCTCCTATAATTCACCCCTCCACTTT. Translating it yields CASSLESSYNSPLHF.

The chain couples TRBV24-1 to TRBJ1-6; D remains unclear. The germline CDR1 and CDR2 sequences are KGHDR and SFDVKD. The CDR3 length is 12 residues. Deletions cut 3 bases from V and 13 bases from J, with 9 bases between. The CDR3, as DNA: TGTGCCACCAGTGATATGAGGGATCCCCTCCACTTT. The encoded protein is CATSDMRDPLHF.

The chain is built from TRBV4-3 and TRBJ2-3; D call uncertain. Germline CDR1 LGHNA, CDR2 YSLEER. The V end was cut by 1 base, the J end by 0 bases, with 8 bases between. This CDR3 contains 15 residues. The CDR3 DNA is TGCGCCAGCAGCCAAGGTTATACTAGCACAGATACGCAGTATTTT. As protein: CASSQGYTSTDTQYF.

This sequence joins TRBV6-5 and TRBJ1-6; tentatively, D is TRBD1 (5 bases). The CDR3 loop spans 15 amino acids. The V and J ends lost 5 bases and 4 bases respectively, with 12 bases between them. CDR1 and CDR2 (germline): MNHEY, SVGAGI. The CDR3 nucleotides read TGTGCCAGCAGTGGCCGGGACTCTTATAATTCACCCCTCCACTTT. This codes for CASSGRDSYNSPLHF.